This is a list of T cell receptor beta chains from one sample in a study of PD-L1 blockade in urothelial cancer. Libraries were prepared by immunoSEQ multiplex PCR; TCRdb keeps only in-frame clonotypes and omits some of them. In the table there are tens of thousands of clones, around three quarters of which are singletons. The specimen comprised PBMCs, sampled around atezolizumab (anti-PD-L1) treatment. These receptors came from a man between 70 and 80 years old with urothelial cancer. Each CDR3 is given with its conserved first and last residue. The order of the fields is clone size, D gene, V gene, J gene, CDR3 protein, CDR3 DNA. The D gene is left open where the match is weak. Size is stated for part of the rows, as once, few or many counts, or as a class when the clone is expanded.

>-|-|TRBV6-5|TRBJ1-6
CASSDQVSPLHF
TGTGCCAGCAGTGATCAGGTTTCACCCCTCCACTTT
>-|-|TRBV19|TRBJ1-5
CASSPRRGNQPQHF
TGTGCCAGTAGTCCCAGGCGAGGCAATCAGCCCCAGCATTTT
>-|-|TRBV5-3|TRBJ2-2
CARSLDRSNTGELFF
TGTGCCAGAAGCTTGGACAGGTCGAACACCGGGGAGCTGTTTTTT
>-|TRBD2|TRBV28|TRBJ2-2
CASLGTLRGLGWGELFF
TGTGCCAGCCTAGGGACCCTCCGGGGACTAGGGTGGGGGGAGCTGTTTTTT
>-|-|TRBV7-8|TRBJ2-5
CASSLEIGSGETQYF
TGTGCCAGCAGCTTAGAAATAGGGAGTGGAGAGACCCAGTACTTC
>-|-|TRBV7-2|TRBJ2-5
CASSSKETQYF
TGTGCCAGCAGCTCCAAAGAGACCCAGTACTTC
>-|TRBD1|TRBV19|TRBJ2-1
CASSPDRGSEQFF
TGTGCCAGTAGTCCGGACAGGGGGAGTGAGCAGTTCTTC
>-|-|TRBV11-2|TRBJ1-2
CASSLGGDYGYTF
TGTGCCAGCAGCTTAGGGGGGGACTATGGCTACACCTTC
>-|TRBD2|TRBV4-2|TRBJ2-2
CASSTVAGGVNTGELFF
TGTGCCAGCAGCACAGTAGCGGGGGGCGTGAACACCGGGGAGCTGTTTTTT
>-|-|TRBV18|TRBJ2-3
CASSPGAGDTQYF
TGTGCCAGCTCACCAGGGGCCGGAGATACGCAGTATTTT
>-|-|TRBV2|TRBJ2-2
CASREGHYDTGELFF
TGTGCCAGCAGGGAGGGCCATTACGACACCGGGGAGCTGTTTTTT
>medium-sized|TRBD1|TRBV11-3|TRBJ2-2
CASSLPGWDRGATGELFF
TGTGCCAGCAGCTTACCAGGATGGGACAGGGGAGCCACCGGGGAGCTGTTTTTT
>-|TRBD2|TRBV5-4|TRBJ2-1
CASSPLGLAGVSSYNEQFF
TGTGCCAGCAGCCCCCTGGGACTAGCGGGGGTAAGCTCCTACAATGAGCAGTTCTTC
>-|-|TRBV28|TRBJ2-1
CASIPRRASYNEQFF
TGTGCCAGCATTCCCCGGAGGGCTTCCTACAATGAGCAGTTCTTC
>-|TRBD2|TRBV2|TRBJ2-7
CASGRAGGLGEQYF
TGTGCCAGCGGTCGAGCGGGGGGCTTGGGGGAGCAGTACTTC
>-|-|TRBV20-1|TRBJ1-2
CSASPTAGYTF
TGCAGTGCTAGCCCGACAGCTGGCTACACCTTC
>few|-|TRBV19|TRBJ1-6
CASSTDSSYNSPLHF
TGTGCCAGTAGTACCGATAGCTCCTATAATTCACCCCTCCACTTT
>once|TRBD1|TRBV13|TRBJ1-2
CASSLSGTGGYGYTF
TGTGCCAGCAGCTTATCCGGGACAGGAGGCTATGGCTACACCTTC
>few|-|TRBV11-3|TRBJ2-7
CASSLRGQTYEQYF
TGTGCCAGCAGCTTACGAGGACAGACCTACGAGCAGTACTTC
>-|-|TRBV2|TRBJ2-7
CASSYGLAAEQYF
TGTGCCAGCAGTTACGGGCTAGCAGCCGAGCAGTACTTC
>-|TRBD2|TRBV15|TRBJ2-7
CATSRARGGPRDEQYF
TGTGCCACCAGCAGAGCACGGGGGGGCCCCCGGGACGAGCAGTACTTC
>-|-|TRBV5-1|TRBJ2-6
CASSMDGGTSGANVLTF
TGCGCCAGCAGCATGGACGGCGGGACCTCTGGGGCCAACGTCCTGACTTTC
>-|-|TRBV6-6|TRBJ1-6
CASRTGRSPLHF
TGTGCCAGCAGGACAGGCCGGTCACCCCTCCACTTT
>once|TRBD1|TRBV4-1|TRBJ1-3
CASSQDQTGQGARGNTIYF
TGCGCCAGCAGCCAAGATCAAACCGGCCAGGGGGCGAGAGGAAACACCATATATTTT
>-|TRBD1|TRBV19|TRBJ1-2
CASSRQGKGYGYTF
TGTGCCAGTAGTAGACAGGGTAAAGGCTATGGCTACACCTTC
>once|-|TRBV27|TRBJ2-1
CASSLSLRDSLYNEQFF
TGTGCCAGCAGTTTATCGTTGCGGGACTCCCTCTACAATGAGCAGTTCTTC
>-|-|TRBV19|TRBJ2-7
CASSIQGWSYEQYF
TGTGCCAGTAGTATCCAGGGGTGGTCCTACGAGCAGTACTTC
>-|TRBD1|TRBV19|TRBJ2-7
CASSKGTGPYEQYF
TGTGCCAGTAGTAAAGGGACAGGGCCCTACGAGCAGTACTTC
>-|TRBD2|TRBV14|TRBJ2-7
CASSQGFSSGVPLIYEQYF
TGTGCCAGCAGCCAAGGGTTCTCTAGCGGGGTCCCACTCATCTACGAGCAGTACTTC
>-|TRBD1|TRBV19|TRBJ1-1
CARRTGVRTEAFF
TGTGCCAGACGGACAGGGGTCCGGACTGAAGCTTTCTTT
>-|TRBD2|TRBV19|TRBJ2-1
CASSYLAGNNEQFF
TGTGCCAGTAGTTACCTAGCGGGAAACAATGAGCAGTTCTTC
>-|TRBD2|TRBV2|TRBJ2-7
CASNPSSGGEYEQYF
TGTGCCAGCAATCCTAGTAGCGGGGGGGAGTACGAGCAGTACTTC
>few|-|TRBV29-1|TRBJ2-1
CSAKNSYNEQFF
TGCAGCGCTAAAAACTCCTACAATGAGCAGTTCTTC
>-|-|TRBV2|TRBJ2-1
CASSEAGGPYNEQFF
TGTGCCAGCAGTGAAGCGGGCGGGCCATACAATGAGCAGTTCTTC
>-|TRBD1|TRBV18|TRBJ1-5
CASSYGTGGSQPQHF
TGTGCCAGCTCATACGGGACAGGGGGTAGTCAGCCCCAGCATTTT
>-|TRBD1|TRBV18|TRBJ2-1
CASSPGTGTYNEQFF
TGTGCCAGCTCACCTGGGACAGGGACCTACAATGAGCAGTTCTTC
>-|TRBD1|TRBV29-1|TRBJ2-4
CSGETGTDIQYF
TGCAGCGGAGAGACAGGGACGGACATTCAGTACTTC
>once|-|TRBV6-5|TRBJ1-3
CASSSVGGSGNTIYF
TGTGCCAGCAGCAGCGTGGGGGGGTCTGGAAACACCATATATTTT
>-|TRBD2|TRBV5-1|TRBJ2-3
CASSLAGGPLDTQYF
TGCGCCAGCAGCTTGGCGGGAGGGCCGTTAGATACGCAGTATTTT
>-|-|TRBV10-3|TRBJ1-5
CAISREGNQPQHF
TGTGCCATCAGCAGAGAGGGCAATCAGCCCCAGCATTTT
>few|TRBD1|TRBV6-6|TRBJ1-2
CASSPPVGTVSGYTF
TGTGCCAGCAGTCCGCCGGTCGGGACAGTATCCGGCTACACCTTC
>few|-|TRBV2|TRBJ2-3
CASGGVYTDTQYF
TGTGCCAGCGGAGGGGTATACACAGATACGCAGTATTTT
>few|TRBD1|TRBV27|TRBJ1-4
CASRTPGQPEKLFF
TGTGCCAGCAGGACTCCGGGACAGCCCGAAAAACTGTTTTTT
>-|-|TRBV7-2|TRBJ1-4
CASSLDRRANEKLFF
TGTGCCAGCAGCTTAGATCGCCGGGCTAATGAAAAACTGTTTTTT
>few|-|TRBV29-1|TRBJ1-1
CSVPTTSNTEAFF
TGCAGCGTGCCTACCACCTCCAACACTGAAGCTTTCTTT